A selection of T cell receptor beta chains follows, all from one sample in a study of T-cell reconstitution after alpha-beta-depleted transplantation in children. TCRdb re-called the PCR reads with MiXCR, one entry per CDR3 protein. Found here are around 420,000 distinct CDR3 sequences, around 15% of them singletons; the top ten hold approximately 29%. The sample consisted of PBMCs, mostly from graft donor cells, taken 360 days after TCRalphabeta/CD19-depleted stem cell transplant. These receptor sequences come from a boy under two years old who had a stem cell transplant for Wiskott-Aldrich syndrome, so the T cells may come from the graft donor. Both conserved end residues are part of each CDR3. The D gene is left open where the match is weak. Where a row states a size, it is once, few, many or the class of an expanded clone; other rows omit it.

d_gene,j_gene,abundance,v_gene,CDR3aa,CDR3nt
-,TRBJ2-1,-,TRBV18,CASSPVGGGTNEQFF,TGTGCCAGCTCACCCGTAGGAGGGGGAACCAATGAGCAGTTCTTC
-,TRBJ2-1,few,TRBV20-1,CSAREQYNEQFF,TGCAGTGCTAGAGAGCAATACAATGAGCAGTTCTTC
-,TRBJ2-5,-,TRBV29-1,CSVASEETQYF,TGCAGCGTCGCTAGCGAAGAGACCCAGTACTTC
TRBD2,TRBJ2-7,few,TRBV14,CASSPHSGGHYEQYF,TGTGCCAGCAGCCCTCACAGCGGGGGGCACTACGAGCAGTACTTC
-,TRBJ2-1,many,TRBV20-1,CSARGTDYNEQFF,TGCAGTGCTAGAGGGACTGACTACAATGAGCAGTTCTTC
-,TRBJ2-2,-,TRBV12-3/TRBV12-4,CASSLGQPTGELFF,TGTGCCAGCAGTTTAGGACAGCCCACCGGGGAGCTGTTTTTT
-,TRBJ1-5,-,TRBV12-3/TRBV12-4,CASSLPPTQPQHF,TGTGCCAGCAGTTTACCCCCCACCCAGCCCCAGCATTTT
TRBD1,TRBJ2-5,-,TRBV23-1,CASSHKRTGQETQYF,TGCGCCAGCAGTCATAAAAGGACAGGCCAAGAGACCCAGTACTTC
-,TRBJ2-1,-,TRBV12-3/TRBV12-4,CAQGSGIRDEQFF,TGTGCCCAGGGGAGCGGGATAAGGGATGAGCAGTTCTTC
TRBD2,TRBJ2-1,few,TRBV28,CASSVTSLGHNEQFF,TGTGCCAGCAGTGTGACTAGCCTCGGTCACAATGAGCAGTTCTTC
TRBD2,TRBJ2-3,-,TRBV5-4,CASSPPGLAGVTQYF,TGTGCCAGCAGCCCGCCGGGACTAGCGGGAGTTACGCAGTATTTT
-,TRBJ2-1,-,TRBV7-2,CASSRTDSYNEQFF,TGTGCCAGCAGCCGGACTGACTCCTACAATGAGCAGTTCTTC
-,TRBJ1-3,-,TRBV7-9,CASSWDIGNTIYF,TGTGCCAGCAGTTGGGACATTGGAAACACCATATATTTT
-,TRBJ2-7,-,TRBV10-3,CAISESNGLEQYF,TGTGCCATCAGTGAGTCGAATGGGTTAGAGCAGTACTTC
TRBD2,TRBJ2-4,few,TRBV20-1,CSARGLAGGPVIQYF,TGCAGTGCTAGAGGACTAGCGGGAGGGCCTGTCATTCAGTACTTC
TRBD2,TRBJ2-2,few,TRBV6-1,CASSLRTSGGARTGELFF,TGTGCCAGCAGTCTTCGGACTAGCGGGGGGGCACGCACCGGGGAGCTGTTTTTT
-,TRBJ2-1,-,TRBV12-3/TRBV12-4,CASISGRGFDEQFF,TGTGCCAGCATCTCAGGGAGGGGGTTTGATGAGCAGTTCTTC
-,TRBJ2-3,few,TRBV14,CASSLTFGGADTQYF,TGTGCCAGCAGCCTCACCTTCGGAGGGGCAGATACGCAGTATTTT
-,TRBJ2-3,-,TRBV6-1,CASRLGYRGPTDTQYF,TGTGCCAGCAGGCTAGGGTACCGGGGGCCCACAGATACGCAGTATTTT